This record covers a single TCR beta chain. What it binds is not known. Positive CCR7 selection of CD45RO-negative cells yielded the naive CD8 cells, and terminally differentiated effector memory CD45RA+ cells were excluded. The sample originates from a study of shared clonotypes between healthy human individuals. Across the whole study: Donor ages ranged 18 to 49 years: a couple of women, a few men.

Original analysis: For the immunoSEQ data, sequences were junction-only without quality scores, so filtering differed. The table came from immunoSEQ multiplex PCR; TCRdb's copy has only in-frame clones and leaves some out. The D gene and trimming were derived from the DNA, and the V and J assignments and clone size from that table. The table lists around 620,000 clones, roughly 96% of them singletons. The germline CDR1 and CDR2 sequences are SEHNR and FQNEAQ (reference sequence). The CDR3 has 13 residues. Trimming pared 6 bases from V and 4 bases from J, leaving 9 bases between. Overall study results and limits: Rarefaction demonstrated incomplete sorted-subset sequencing despite large depth.

The source material was naive CD8+ T cells sorted from blood. This TCR came from a woman aged 25-40 years in good health. The chain has TRBV7-9 and TRBJ1-4; D unresolved. The CDR3 coding sequence is TGTGCCAGCAGTTCCCTTCTTAATGAAAAACTGTTTTTT. Its protein product is CASSSLLNEKLFF.